This TCR beta chain is drawn from a study of cytomegalovirus exposure and HLA in healthy donors. Per the germline V gene, CDR1 is GTSNPN and CDR2 is SVGIG (reference sequence). The CDR3 is 13 residues long. Trimming stripped 2 bases from V and 5 bases from J, with 11 bases between. PCR used 60 Vbeta primers and 13 Jbeta primers. Profiling relied on immunoSEQ multiplex PCR, and the TCRdb table lists in-frame clones only, not all of them. The sample includes 100,000 to 150,000 clones, roughly three quarters seen only once; the top ten take around 0.99%. Specimen: PBMCs. This clonotype originated in a young woman in good health and CMV-seronegative. The rearrangement joins TRBV30 to TRBJ2-3; D not resolved. CDR3: CAWSRFSLDTQYF. The CDR3 DNA reads TGTGCCTGGAGTCGTTTTAGCTTAGATACGCAGTATTTT.